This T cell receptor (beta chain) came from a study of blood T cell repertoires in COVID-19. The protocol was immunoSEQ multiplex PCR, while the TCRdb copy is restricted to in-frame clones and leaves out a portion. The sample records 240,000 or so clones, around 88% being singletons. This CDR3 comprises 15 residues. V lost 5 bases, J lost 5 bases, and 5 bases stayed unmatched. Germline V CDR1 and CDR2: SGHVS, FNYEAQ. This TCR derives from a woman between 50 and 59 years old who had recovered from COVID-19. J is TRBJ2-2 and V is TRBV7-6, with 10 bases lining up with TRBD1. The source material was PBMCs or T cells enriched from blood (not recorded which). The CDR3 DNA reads TGTGCCAGCAGCCCGACAGGGGGCGAAACCGGGGAGCTGTTTTTT. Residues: CASSPTGGETGELFF. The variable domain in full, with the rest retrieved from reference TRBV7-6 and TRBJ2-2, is GAGVSQSPRYKVTKRGQDVALRCDPISGHVSLYWYRQALGQGPEFLTYFNYEAQQDKSGLPNDRFSAERPEGSISTLTIQRTEQRDSAMYRCASSPTGGETGELFFGEGSRLTVL.